This entry features one TCR beta chain sequence. The antigen remains undetermined. V was clipped by 3 bases and J by 1 base, with 12 bases between them. CDR1 is MNHEY, CDR2 SVGAGI, per germline. The CDR3 contains 15 residues. The source of the sample is a study of T cell responses to AZD1222 COVID-19 vaccine. Whole-study results and caveats: Mapped onto spike, vaccine-associated CD4 TCRs spanned it and were dominant at 160-218 and 743-854. The sample set comprised mostly white British donors with more females, and clonal diversity was possibly underestimated. Only 5 or 6 individuals given AZD1222 were seropositive at baseline.

TCRdb's table, derived via immunoSEQ multiplex PCR, lists solely in-frame clones and lacks some. Of approximately 150,000 clones in the sample, 90% were seen once. Sequences were derived from peripheral blood, sampled 28 days after the second AZD1222 dose. The TCR comes from an adult who received the AZD1222 COVID-19 vaccine. The rearrangement uses TRBV6-5 and TRBJ1-2; D perhaps matches TRBD1 (5 bases). In DNA, the CDR3 is TGTGCCAGCAGTTATTCCTCCGGGGGTAACTATGGCTACACCTTC. Its translation is CASSYSSGGNYGYTF.